The rows below give T cell receptor beta chains drawn from one sample of a study of T cells in Graves' hyperthyroidism and ophthalmopathy. TCRdb fed the multiplex PCR reads into MiXCR, producing one record per CDR3 protein. The table lists some 700,000 distinct CDR3 sequences, roughly 17% of them singletons. Sequenced material: blood. The source is a man aged 50-60 years with Graves' hyperthyroidism. Both conserved end residues are part of each CDR3. The D gene is left open where the match is weak. Clone size is shown for a subset of rows, as once, few, many or a class of expanded clone.

J: TRBJ2-4; D: -; size: -; V: TRBV20-1; CDR3: CSAVQGLAKNIQYF; DNA: TGCAGTGCTGTTCAGGGCCTCGCCAAAAACATTCAGTACTTC
J: TRBJ2-7; D: TRBD2; size: many; V: TRBV7-2; CDR3: CASSLGLAGGLSYEQYF; DNA: TGTGCCAGCAGCTTGGGACTAGCGGGAGGTCTCTCCTACGAGCAGTACTTC
J: TRBJ1-2; D: TRBD1; size: -; V: TRBV6-1; CDR3: CASSQTGGNYGYTF; DNA: TGTGCCAGCAGCCAGACAGGGGGCAACTATGGCTACACCTTC
J: TRBJ1-2; D: TRBD1; size: few; V: TRBV28; CDR3: CASSPWTGRNYGYTF; DNA: TGTGCCAGCAGTCCCTGGACAGGGAGGAACTATGGCTACACCTTC
J: TRBJ2-1; D: TRBD2; size: many; V: TRBV7-8; CDR3: CASSLARLAINEQFF; DNA: TGTGCCAGCAGCTTAGCGAGACTAGCAATCAATGAGCAGTTCTTC
J: TRBJ1-1; D: -; size: many; V: TRBV12-3/TRBV12-4; CDR3: CASSHPDGGIGTEAFF; DNA: TGTGCCAGCAGTCATCCGGACGGGGGAATCGGCACTGAAGCTTTCTTT
J: TRBJ2-5; D: -; size: -; V: TRBV19; CDR3: CASSLGPTSQETQYF; DNA: TGTGCCAGTAGTCTCGGCCCTACCTCGCAAGAGACCCAGTACTTC
J: TRBJ1-5; D: -; size: few; V: TRBV11-1; CDR3: CASSPDGWQPQHF; DNA: TGTGCCAGCAGCCCGGATGGTTGGCAGCCCCAGCATTTT
J: TRBJ2-2; D: -; size: -; V: TRBV6-5; CDR3: CASSYGGYAGELFF; DNA: TGTGCCAGCAGTTACGGGGGGTACGCCGGGGAGCTGTTTTTT
J: TRBJ2-7; D: TRBD2; size: many; V: TRBV2; CDR3: CASSSPSRTSGSPLYEQYF; DNA: TGTGCCAGCAGTTCCCCCAGTAGGACTAGCGGGAGTCCCCTCTACGAGCAGTACTTC
J: TRBJ1-5; D: -; size: few; V: TRBV7-9; CDR3: CASSPLGSRFNQPQHF; DNA: TGTGCCAGCAGCCCGTTGGGGTCCCGGTTTAATCAGCCCCAGCATTTT
J: TRBJ1-2; D: TRBD1; size: -; V: TRBV3-1; CDR3: CASSQDRDPGQAYYGYTF; DNA: TGTGCCAGCAGCCAAGATCGGGACCCGGGACAGGCCTACTATGGCTACACCTTC
J: TRBJ1-5; D: TRBD1; size: many; V: TRBV7-9; CDR3: CASQAPGQGNQPQHF; DNA: TGTGCCAGCCAGGCCCCGGGACAGGGAAATCAGCCCCAGCATTTT
J: TRBJ2-3; D: TRBD2; size: few; V: TRBV2; CDR3: CASRAIGVAGNTDTQYF; DNA: TGTGCCAGCAGGGCAATAGGGGTAGCGGGAAATACAGATACGCAGTATTTT
J: TRBJ1-4; D: -; size: many; V: TRBV2; CDR3: CASSGLGRNYEKLFF; DNA: TGTGCCAGCAGTGGTCTGGGGCGGAACTACGAAAAACTGTTTTTT
J: TRBJ1-2; D: -; size: -; V: TRBV19; CDR3: CASTPTGMEGYTF; DNA: TGTGCCAGTACCCCCACAGGGATGGAAGGCTACACCTTC
J: TRBJ2-5; D: TRBD2; size: many; V: TRBV27; CDR3: CASSMGTSGIRETQYF; DNA: TGTGCCAGCAGTATGGGGACTAGCGGGATTCGTGAGACCCAGTACTTC
J: TRBJ2-5; D: TRBD2; size: -; V: TRBV3-1; CDR3: CASSQRKGAGVRYQYF; DNA: TGTGCCAGCAGCCAACGCAAGGGAGCGGGAGTACGGTATCAGTACTTC
J: TRBJ2-7; D: TRBD2; size: few; V: TRBV20-1; CDR3: CSARDGLAGARSYEQYF; DNA: TGCAGTGCTAGAGACGGGCTAGCGGGAGCCCGCTCCTACGAGCAGTACTTC
J: TRBJ2-3; D: TRBD2; size: many; V: TRBV6-1; CDR3: CASSTLAGSTDTQYF; DNA: TGTGCCAGCAGCACCCTAGCGGGAAGCACAGATACGCAGTATTTT
J: TRBJ1-1; D: -; size: many; V: TRBV3-1; CDR3: CASSHAAEAFF; DNA: TGTGCCAGCAGCCATGCCGCTGAAGCTTTCTTT
J: TRBJ2-1; D: TRBD2; size: -; V: TRBV6-2/TRBV6-3; CDR3: CASSHGGPGLADNEQFF; DNA: TGTGCCAGCAGTCACGGGGGACCGGGACTAGCGGACAATGAGCAGTTCTTC
J: TRBJ1-1; D: -; size: -; V: TRBV7-9; CDR3: CASRRQEGTEAFF; DNA: TGTGCCAGCAGGAGACAGGAGGGAACTGAAGCTTTCTTT
J: TRBJ1-2; D: TRBD1; size: few; V: TRBV7-9; CDR3: CASSSTQGADGYTF; DNA: TGTGCCAGCAGCTCAACACAGGGGGCAGATGGCTACACCTTC
J: TRBJ2-7; D: TRBD2; size: -; V: TRBV29-1; CDR3: CSVEEWLRTSGRSYNEQYF; DNA: TGCAGCGTTGAAGAGTGGTTGAGGACTAGCGGGAGATCCTACAATGAGCAGTACTTC
J: TRBJ2-5; D: -; size: few; V: TRBV6-1; CDR3: CASQGGPETQYF; DNA: TGTGCCAGCCAAGGTGGGCCAGAGACCCAGTACTTC
J: TRBJ1-5; D: -; size: -; V: TRBV12-3/TRBV12-4; CDR3: CASSANLGSKMGGSNQPQHF; DNA: TGTGCCAGCAGTGCAAACTTGGGTTCCAAAATGGGCGGTAGCAATCAGCCCCAGCATTTT
J: TRBJ2-3; D: TRBD1; size: few; V: TRBV5-1; CDR3: CASGGTGTSTDTQYF; DNA: TGCGCCAGCGGGGGGACAGGAACTAGCACAGATACGCAGTATTTT
J: TRBJ2-3; D: -; size: -; V: TRBV24-1; CDR3: CATSDFPVKAQYF; DNA: TGTGCCACCAGTGATTTCCCCGTGAAGGCGCAGTATTTT
J: TRBJ2-1; D: -; size: -; V: TRBV5-6; CDR3: CASSQWDNGQFF; DNA: TGTGCCAGCAGCCAGTGGGACAATGGGCAGTTCTTC
J: TRBJ2-7; D: -; size: -; V: TRBV29-1; CDR3: CSVNSGAYEQYF; DNA: TGCAGCGTTAATAGCGGTGCCTACGAGCAGTACTTC
J: TRBJ2-3; D: -; size: many; V: TRBV28; CDR3: CASSLMEGVADTQYF; DNA: TGTGCCAGCAGTTTAATGGAGGGAGTAGCAGATACGCAGTATTTT
J: TRBJ2-7; D: TRBD2; size: -; V: TRBV4-1; CDR3: CASSKAPAGDKQYF; DNA: TGCGCCAGCAGCAAAGCCCCAGCGGGAGACAAGCAGTACTTC
J: TRBJ1-2; D: TRBD1; size: -; V: TRBV28; CDR3: CACQGGNYGYTF; DNA: TGTGCCTGCCAGGGGGGAAACTATGGCTACACCTTC
J: TRBJ1-1; D: TRBD1; size: many; V: TRBV6-2/TRBV6-3; CDR3: CASSTGQYTEAFF; DNA: TGTGCCAGCTCAACGGGACAGTACACTGAAGCTTTCTTT
J: TRBJ2-1; D: TRBD2; size: many; V: TRBV2; CDR3: CASSTTSGRGYEQFF; DNA: TGTGCCAGCAGCACTACTAGCGGGAGAGGGTATGAGCAGTTCTTC
J: TRBJ1-1; D: TRBD1; size: many; V: TRBV27; CDR3: CASRSYLRQGRSTEAFF; DNA: TGTGCCAGTAGATCTTACTTGCGACAGGGAAGGAGCACTGAAGCTTTCTTT
J: TRBJ2-7; D: -; size: -; V: TRBV28; CDR3: CASSLPSTYEQYF; DNA: TGTGCCAGCAGTTTGCCTAGTACCTACGAGCAGTACTTC
J: TRBJ2-2; D: -; size: few; V: TRBV28; CDR3: CASGSGTTNTGELFF; DNA: TGTGCCAGCGGATCCGGGACAACGAACACCGGGGAGCTGTTTTTT
J: TRBJ1-5; D: -; size: many; V: TRBV2; CDR3: CASRKEAGVDQPQHF; DNA: TGTGCCAGCAGAAAGGAGGCTGGGGTGGATCAGCCCCAGCATTTT
J: TRBJ2-7; D: TRBD1; size: -; V: TRBV7-9; CDR3: CASSARDSHEQYF; DNA: TGTGCCAGCAGCGCCCGGGACAGTCACGAGCAGTACTTC
J: TRBJ2-7; D: TRBD2; size: many; V: TRBV20-1; CDR3: CSARDEAGASYEQYF; DNA: TGCAGTGCTAGAGATGAGGCGGGAGCCTCCTACGAGCAGTACTTC
J: TRBJ2-3; D: -; size: many; V: TRBV12-3/TRBV12-4; CDR3: CASSPILARTGTDTQYF; DNA: TGTGCCAGCAGCCCGATTCTAGCGAGAACCGGCACAGATACGCAGTATTTT